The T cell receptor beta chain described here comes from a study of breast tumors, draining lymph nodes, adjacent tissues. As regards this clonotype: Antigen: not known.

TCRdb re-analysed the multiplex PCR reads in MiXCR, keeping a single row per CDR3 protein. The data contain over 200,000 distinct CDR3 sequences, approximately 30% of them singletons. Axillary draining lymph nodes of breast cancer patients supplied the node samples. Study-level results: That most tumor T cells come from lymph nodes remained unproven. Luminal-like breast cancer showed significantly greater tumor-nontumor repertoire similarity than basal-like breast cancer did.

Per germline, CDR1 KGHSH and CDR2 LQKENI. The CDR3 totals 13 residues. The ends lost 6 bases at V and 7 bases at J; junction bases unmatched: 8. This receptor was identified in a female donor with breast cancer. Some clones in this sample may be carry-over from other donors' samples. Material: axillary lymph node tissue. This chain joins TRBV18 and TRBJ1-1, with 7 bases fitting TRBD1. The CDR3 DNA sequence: TGTGCCAGCTCGCCGGGACAGAGGGGTGAAGCTTTCTTT. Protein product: CASSPGQRGEAFF.